The TCR beta chain under discussion was sequenced for a study of blood T cells in healthy people across ages. Whole-study results and caveats: TCR beta diversity, measured per million T cells, fell in a roughly linear way with age.

Primed by a sample-barcoded 5' primer and a J-beta primer mix, a second PCR proceeded for roughly 6 to 12 cycles. TCRdb called the 5' RACE reads again in MiXCR, with one record for every CDR3 protein. The sample carries more than 600,000 distinct CDR3 sequences, approximately 25% recorded once. This clonotype was picked up a small number of times. Its matching antigen is unknown. CDR3 size: 13 residues. The germline V gene has CDR1 MNHEY and CDR2 SMNVEV (reference sequence). J lost 3 bases, V lost 9 bases, and 4 bases had no gene match. These data were likewise used in another study, on T cells of mothers and their children.

The TCR sequence derives from a boy aged 10-17 years in good health. The chain links TRBV27 to TRBJ2-1; TRBD1 agrees at 8 bases. Sequencing input: blood. CDR3 nucleotide sequence: TGTGCCAGTGGGACAGGACACTACAATGAGCAGTTCTTC. It encodes CASGTGHYNEQFF.